This paragraph covers one TCR beta chain sequence. Its specificity is unknown. PCR involved 60 Vbeta and 13 Jbeta primers. Using immunoSEQ multiplex PCR, the repertoire was profiled, and TCRdb retains in-frame clones only, with some absent. The sample lists around 99,000 clones, 76% occurring once. This sample is drawn from a study of cytomegalovirus exposure and HLA in healthy donors. Study observations and caveats: In a later analysis, compared with equally common non-associated chains, HLA-associated beta chains were more expanded. TCR beta sequences numbering 16,951 were associated with HLA alleles at 0.05 false discovery rate in a later analysis. Certain indistinguishable V segments, among them TRBV6-2 and TRBV6-3, were excluded.

J gave up 4 bases and V 3 bases, and 7 bases lay outside the gene matches. This CDR3 contains 15 residues. Germline V gene lookup returns CDR1 MGHRA and CDR2 YSYEKL. Sequencing was carried out using PBMCs. The chain uses TRBV4-1 and TRBJ1-1; 8 positions agree with TRBD1. This clonotype was obtained from a woman between 50 and 59 years old in good health and CMV-seropositive. The CDR3 sequence: CASSHLQTGGTEAFF. CDR3 DNA: TGCGCCAGCAGCCACTTACAAACAGGGGGCACTGAAGCTTTCTTT.